This TCR beta chain appears in the sequencing data of a study of cytomegalovirus exposure and HLA in healthy donors. A multiplex PCR was run with 60 Vbeta primers and 13 Jbeta primers. The data were produced by immunoSEQ multiplex PCR, yet TCRdb's version contains in-frame clones alone and is incomplete. This sample has 150,000 to 180,000 clones, with 79% found just once. The clonotype originates from a man under 40 in good health and CMV-seropositive. The sample consisted of PBMCs.

In DNA form, the CDR3 reads TGTGCCAGCAGCCCAGCGGGTAAGGTGTCCTACAATGAGCAGTTCTTC. It is translated as CASSPAGKVSYNEQFF. This sequence joins TRBV5-4 and TRBJ2-1, with D possibly matching TRBD2 (6 bases). Trimming removed 4 bases at V and 1 base at J, with 15 bases between. Germline-derived CDR1 and CDR2 are SGHNT and YYREEE (reference sequence). The CDR3 is 16 amino acids.